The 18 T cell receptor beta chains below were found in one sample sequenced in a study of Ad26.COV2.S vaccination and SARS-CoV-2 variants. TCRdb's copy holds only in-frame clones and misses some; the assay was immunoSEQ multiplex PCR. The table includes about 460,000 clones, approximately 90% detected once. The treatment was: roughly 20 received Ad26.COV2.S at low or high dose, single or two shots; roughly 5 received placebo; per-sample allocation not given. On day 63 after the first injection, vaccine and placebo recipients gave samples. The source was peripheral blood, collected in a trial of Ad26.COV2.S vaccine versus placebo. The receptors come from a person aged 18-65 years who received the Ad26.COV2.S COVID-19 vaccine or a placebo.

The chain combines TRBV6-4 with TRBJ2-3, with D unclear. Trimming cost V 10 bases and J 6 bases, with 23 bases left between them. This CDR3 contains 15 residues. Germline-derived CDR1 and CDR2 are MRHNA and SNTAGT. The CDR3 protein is CATNRSQRPRDTQYF. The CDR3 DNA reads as TGTGCCACCAATCGGTCCCAGCGTCCAAGGGATACGCAGTATTTT.

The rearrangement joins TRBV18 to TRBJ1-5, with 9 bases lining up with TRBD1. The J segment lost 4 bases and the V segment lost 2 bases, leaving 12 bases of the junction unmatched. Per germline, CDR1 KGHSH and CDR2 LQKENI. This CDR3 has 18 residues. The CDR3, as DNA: TGTGCCAGCTCACCATCGGGACAGGGAAGGAGGAATAATCAGCCCCAGCATTTT. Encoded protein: CASSPSGQGRRNNQPQHF.

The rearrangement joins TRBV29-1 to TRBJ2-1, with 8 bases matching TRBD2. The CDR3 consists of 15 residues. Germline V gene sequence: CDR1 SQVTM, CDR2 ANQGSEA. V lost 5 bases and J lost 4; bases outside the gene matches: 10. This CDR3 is CSVRRREVQYNEQFF. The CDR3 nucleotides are TGCAGCGTTCGTCGGCGGGAGGTCCAGTACAATGAGCAGTTCTTC.

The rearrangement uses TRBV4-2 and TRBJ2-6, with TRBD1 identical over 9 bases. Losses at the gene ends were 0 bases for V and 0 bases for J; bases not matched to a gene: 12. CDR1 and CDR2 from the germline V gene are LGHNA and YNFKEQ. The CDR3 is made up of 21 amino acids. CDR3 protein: CASSQDILWTGATSGANVLTF. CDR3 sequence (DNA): TGTGCCAGCAGCCAAGATATATTGTGGACAGGGGCGACCTCTGGGGCCAACGTCCTGACTTTC.

CDR3: CASSPVTGGSYNSPLHF. The DNA for the CDR3 is TGTGCCAGCAGCCCCGTGACAGGGGGCTCCTATAATTCACCCCTCCACTTT. The V gene is TRBV7-2, the J gene TRBJ1-6, with 9 nucleotides matching TRBD1. CDR1 and CDR2 (germline): SGHTA, FQGNSA. The CDR3 extends over 17 amino acids. The V and J ends lost 5 bases and 0 bases, in that order; junction bases with no gene match: 5.

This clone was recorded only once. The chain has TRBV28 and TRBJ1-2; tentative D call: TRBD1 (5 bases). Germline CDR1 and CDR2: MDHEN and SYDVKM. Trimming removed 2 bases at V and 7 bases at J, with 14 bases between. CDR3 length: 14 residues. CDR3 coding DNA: TGTGCCAGCAGTTTAGCACAGGTGGGCAGTGGCTACACCTTC. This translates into CASSLAQVGSGYTF.

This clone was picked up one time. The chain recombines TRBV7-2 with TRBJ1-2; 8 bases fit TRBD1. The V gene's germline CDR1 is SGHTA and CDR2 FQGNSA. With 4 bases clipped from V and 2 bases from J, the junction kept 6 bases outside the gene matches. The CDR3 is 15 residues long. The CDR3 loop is CASSSGQGGNYGYTF. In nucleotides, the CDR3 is TGTGCCAGCAGCTCCGGACAGGGTGGAAACTATGGCTACACCTTC.

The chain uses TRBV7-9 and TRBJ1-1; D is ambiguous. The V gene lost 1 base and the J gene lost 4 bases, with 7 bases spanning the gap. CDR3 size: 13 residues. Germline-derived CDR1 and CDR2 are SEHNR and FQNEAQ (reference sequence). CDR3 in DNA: TGTGCCAGCAGCTTAGTGGGCAGCACTGAAGCTTTCTTT. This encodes CASSLVGSTEAFF.

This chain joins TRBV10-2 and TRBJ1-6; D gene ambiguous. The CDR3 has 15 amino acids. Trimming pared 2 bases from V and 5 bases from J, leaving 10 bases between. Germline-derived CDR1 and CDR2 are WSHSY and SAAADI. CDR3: CASSEADTNNSPLHF. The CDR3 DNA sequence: TGCGCCAGCAGTGAGGCAGACACCAATAATTCACCCCTCCACTTT.

DNA of the CDR3: TGCAGCGTTGATGGTTTAGCGGGAGGGCCTAGGAAAGCCTACAATGAGCAGTTCTTC. It is translated as CSVDGLAGGPRKAYNEQFF. This chain links TRBV29-1 with TRBJ2-1; 11 bases align to TRBD2. This CDR3 spans 19 amino acids. Trimming removed 3 bases from V and 2 bases from J; junction bases left unmatched: 15. The V gene's germline CDR1 is SQVTM and CDR2 ANQGSEA.

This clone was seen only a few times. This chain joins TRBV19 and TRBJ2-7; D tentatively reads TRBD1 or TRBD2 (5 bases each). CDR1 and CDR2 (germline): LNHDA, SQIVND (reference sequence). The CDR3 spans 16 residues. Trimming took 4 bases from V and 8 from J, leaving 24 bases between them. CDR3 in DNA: TGTGCCAGTAGTACCCCCCCCGAGGGGAAATTACGGAAGCAGTACTTC. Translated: CASSTPPEGKLRKQYF.

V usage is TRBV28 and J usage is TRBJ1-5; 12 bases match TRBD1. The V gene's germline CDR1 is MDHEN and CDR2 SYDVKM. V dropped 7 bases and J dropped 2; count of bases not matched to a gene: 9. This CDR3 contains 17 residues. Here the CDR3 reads CASTRDRGHRGNQPQHF. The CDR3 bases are TGTGCCAGCACCAGGGACAGGGGGCATCGGGGCAATCAGCCCCAGCATTTT.

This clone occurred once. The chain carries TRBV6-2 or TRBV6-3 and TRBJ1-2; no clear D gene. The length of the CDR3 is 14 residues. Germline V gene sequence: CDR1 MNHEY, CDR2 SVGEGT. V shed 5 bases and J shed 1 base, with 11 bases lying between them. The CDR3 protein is CASSRTGVNYGYTF. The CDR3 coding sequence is TGTGCCAGCAGTCGGACGGGCGTTAACTATGGCTACACCTTC.

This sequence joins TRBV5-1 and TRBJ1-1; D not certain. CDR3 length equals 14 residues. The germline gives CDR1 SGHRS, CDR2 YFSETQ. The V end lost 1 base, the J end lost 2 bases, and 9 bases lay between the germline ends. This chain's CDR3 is CASSLSAENTEAFF. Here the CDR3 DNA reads TGCGCCAGCAGCTTGTCTGCCGAAAACACTGAAGCTTTCTTT.

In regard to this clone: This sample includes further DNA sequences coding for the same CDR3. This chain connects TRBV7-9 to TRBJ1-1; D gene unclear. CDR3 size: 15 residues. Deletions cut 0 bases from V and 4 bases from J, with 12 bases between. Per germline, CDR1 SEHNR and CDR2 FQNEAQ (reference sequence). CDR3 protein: CASSLAHLGSTEAFF. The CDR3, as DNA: TGTGCCAGCAGCTTAGCCCACCTGGGGAGCACTGAAGCTTTCTTT.

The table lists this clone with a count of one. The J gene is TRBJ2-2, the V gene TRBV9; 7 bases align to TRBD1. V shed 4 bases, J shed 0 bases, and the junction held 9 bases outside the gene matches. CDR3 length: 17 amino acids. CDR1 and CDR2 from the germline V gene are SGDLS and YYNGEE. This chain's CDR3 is CASSTHRGSANTGELFF. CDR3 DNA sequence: TGTGCCAGCAGCACCCACAGGGGATCAGCGAACACCGGGGAGCTGTTTTTT.

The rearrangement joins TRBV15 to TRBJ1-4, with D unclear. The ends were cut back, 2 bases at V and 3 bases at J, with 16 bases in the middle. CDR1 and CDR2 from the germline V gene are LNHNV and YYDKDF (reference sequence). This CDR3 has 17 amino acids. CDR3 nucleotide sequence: TGTGCCACCAGCAGACACCCCACCTGGGCACCTAATGAAAAACTGTTTTTT. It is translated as CATSRHPTWAPNEKLFF. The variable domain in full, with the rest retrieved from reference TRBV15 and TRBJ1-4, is DAMVIQNPRYQVTQFGKPVTLSCSQTLNHNVMYWYQQKSSQAPKLLFHYYDKDFNNEADTPDNFQSRRPNTSFCFLDIRSPGLGDTAMYLCATSRHPTWAPNEKLFFGSGTQLSVL.

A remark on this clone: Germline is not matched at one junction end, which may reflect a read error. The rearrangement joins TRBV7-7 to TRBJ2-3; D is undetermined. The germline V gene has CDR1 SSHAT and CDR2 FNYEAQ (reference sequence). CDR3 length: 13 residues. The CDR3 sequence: CASSPLYRDTQYF. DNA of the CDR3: TGTGCTAGCAGCCCCCTCTATCGAGATACGCAGTATTTT.